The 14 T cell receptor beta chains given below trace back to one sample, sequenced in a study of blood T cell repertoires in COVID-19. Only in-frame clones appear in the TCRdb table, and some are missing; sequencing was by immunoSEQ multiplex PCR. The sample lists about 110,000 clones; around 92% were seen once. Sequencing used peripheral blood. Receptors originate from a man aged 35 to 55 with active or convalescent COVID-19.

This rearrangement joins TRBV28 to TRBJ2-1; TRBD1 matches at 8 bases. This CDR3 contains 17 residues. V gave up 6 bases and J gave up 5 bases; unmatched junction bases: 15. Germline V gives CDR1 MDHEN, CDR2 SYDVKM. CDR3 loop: CASRPMDRALRDNEQFF. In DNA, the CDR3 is TGTGCCAGCAGACCAATGGACAGGGCGCTTCGGGACAATGAGCAGTTCTTC.

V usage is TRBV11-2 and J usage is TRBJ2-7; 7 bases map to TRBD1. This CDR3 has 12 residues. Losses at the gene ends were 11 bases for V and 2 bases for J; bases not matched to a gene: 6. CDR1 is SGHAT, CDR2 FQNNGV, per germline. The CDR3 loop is CASQGGPYEQYF. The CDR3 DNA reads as TGTGCCTCCCAAGGGGGCCCCTACGAGCAGTACTTC.

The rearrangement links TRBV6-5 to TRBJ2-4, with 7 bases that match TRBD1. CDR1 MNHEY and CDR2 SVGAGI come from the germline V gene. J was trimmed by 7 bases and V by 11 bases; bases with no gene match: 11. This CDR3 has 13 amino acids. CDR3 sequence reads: CAGRRTGWNIQYF. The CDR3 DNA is TGTGCCGGACGTAGGACAGGATGGAACATTCAGTACTTC.

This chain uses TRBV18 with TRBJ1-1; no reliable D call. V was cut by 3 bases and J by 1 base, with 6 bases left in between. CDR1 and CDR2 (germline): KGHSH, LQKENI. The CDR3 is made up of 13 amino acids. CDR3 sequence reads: CASSPGSNTEAFF. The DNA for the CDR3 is TGTGCCAGCTCACCCGGTTCGAACACTGAAGCTTTCTTT.

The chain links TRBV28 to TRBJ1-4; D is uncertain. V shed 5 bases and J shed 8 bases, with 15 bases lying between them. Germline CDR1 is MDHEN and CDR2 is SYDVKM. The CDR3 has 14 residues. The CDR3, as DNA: TGTGCCAGCAGTCGTATGTCCGGAGACGAAAAACTGTTTTTT. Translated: CASSRMSGDEKLFF. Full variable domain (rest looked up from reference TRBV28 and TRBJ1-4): DVKVTQSSRYLVKRTGEKVFLECVQDMDHENMFWYRQDPGLGLRLIYFSYDVKMKEKGDIPEGYSVSREKKERFSLILESASTNQTSMYLCASSRMSGDEKLFFGSGTQLSVL.

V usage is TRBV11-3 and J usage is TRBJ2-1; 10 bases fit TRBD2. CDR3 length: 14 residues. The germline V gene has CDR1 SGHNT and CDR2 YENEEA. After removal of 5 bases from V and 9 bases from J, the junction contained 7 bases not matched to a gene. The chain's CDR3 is CASSQSGRATEQFF. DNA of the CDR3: TGTGCCAGCAGCCAAAGCGGGAGGGCCACTGAGCAGTTCTTC.

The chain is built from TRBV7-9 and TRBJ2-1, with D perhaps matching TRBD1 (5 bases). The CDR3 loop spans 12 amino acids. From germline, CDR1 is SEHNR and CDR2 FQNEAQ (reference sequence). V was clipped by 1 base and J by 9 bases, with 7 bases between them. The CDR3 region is CASSLVDSEQFF. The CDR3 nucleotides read TGTGCCAGCAGCTTAGTCGACAGTGAGCAGTTCTTC.

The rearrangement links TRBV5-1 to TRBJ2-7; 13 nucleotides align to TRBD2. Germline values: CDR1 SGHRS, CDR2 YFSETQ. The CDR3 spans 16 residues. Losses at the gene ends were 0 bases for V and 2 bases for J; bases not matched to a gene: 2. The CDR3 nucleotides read TGCGCCAGCAGCTTGGTGGGGACTAGCGGGGCCTACGAGCAGTACTTC. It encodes CASSLVGTSGAYEQYF.

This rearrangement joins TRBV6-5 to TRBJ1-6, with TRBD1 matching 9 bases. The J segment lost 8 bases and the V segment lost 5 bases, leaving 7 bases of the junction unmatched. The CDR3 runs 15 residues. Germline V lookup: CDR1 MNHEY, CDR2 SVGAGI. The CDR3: CASSRTWDRDSPLHF. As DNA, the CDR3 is TGTGCCAGCAGTCGTACCTGGGACAGGGATTCACCCCTCCACTTT.

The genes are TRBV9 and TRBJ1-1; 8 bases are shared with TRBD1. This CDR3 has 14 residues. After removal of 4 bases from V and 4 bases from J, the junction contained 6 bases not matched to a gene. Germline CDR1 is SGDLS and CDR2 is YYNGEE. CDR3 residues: CASSPGGLGTEAFF. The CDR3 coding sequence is TGTGCCAGCAGCCCAGGGGGCTTAGGCACTGAAGCTTTCTTT.

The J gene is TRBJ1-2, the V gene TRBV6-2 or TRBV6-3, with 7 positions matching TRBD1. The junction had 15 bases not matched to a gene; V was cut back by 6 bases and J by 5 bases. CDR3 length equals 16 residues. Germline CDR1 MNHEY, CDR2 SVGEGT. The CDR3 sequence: CASSPSRGTRTYGYTF. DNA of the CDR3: TGTGCCAGCAGCCCTTCCAGGGGGACGCGGACTTATGGCTACACCTTC.

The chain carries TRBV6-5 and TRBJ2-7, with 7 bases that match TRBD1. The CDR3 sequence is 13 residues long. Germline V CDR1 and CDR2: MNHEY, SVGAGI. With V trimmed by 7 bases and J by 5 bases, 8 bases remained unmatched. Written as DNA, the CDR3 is TGTGCCAGCAACAATAACAGGGGAGACGAGCAGTACTTC. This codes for CASNNNRGDEQYF.

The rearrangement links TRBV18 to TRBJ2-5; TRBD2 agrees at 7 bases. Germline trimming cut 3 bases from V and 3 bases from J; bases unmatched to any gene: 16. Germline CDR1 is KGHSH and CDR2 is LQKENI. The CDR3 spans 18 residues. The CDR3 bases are TGTGCCAGCTCACCTCGCCTTGGGGAGGGAGGAGTGAAAGAGACCCAGTACTTC. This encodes CASSPRLGEGGVKETQYF.

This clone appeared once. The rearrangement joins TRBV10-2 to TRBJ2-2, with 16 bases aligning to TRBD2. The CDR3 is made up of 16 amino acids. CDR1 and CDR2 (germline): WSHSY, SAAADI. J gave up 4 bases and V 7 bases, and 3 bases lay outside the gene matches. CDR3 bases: TGCGCCAGCACGGGACTAGCGGGAGGGCTCACCGGGGAGCTGTTTTTT. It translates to CASTGLAGGLTGELFF.